Each of the 14 T cell receptor beta chains below was sequenced from the same sample in a study of shared clonotypes between healthy human individuals. CD45RO-negative cells were positively selected for CCR7, leaving out terminally differentiated effector memory CD45RA+ cells. Some clones are missing from TCRdb's copy, which holds only in-frame ones; the method was immunoSEQ multiplex PCR. The table lists about 680,000 clones, about 90% of them singletons. Sequencing input: naive CD8+ T cells sorted from blood. The source of these receptors is a man aged 25-40 years in good health.

This clone appeared a single time. V gene TRBV5-6 combines with J gene TRBJ2-1; TRBD2 matches at 9 bases. CDR1 is SGHDT, CDR2 YYEEEE, per germline. The CDR3 spans 16 residues. The ends lost 5 bases at V and 0 bases at J; junction bases unmatched: 6. The chain's CDR3 is CASRGLAGVSYNEQFF. CDR3 DNA sequence: TGTGCCAGCAGGGGATTAGCGGGAGTCTCCTACAATGAGCAGTTCTTC.

The V and J genes are TRBV28 and TRBJ1-5, with a tentative D call TRBD1 (6 bases). Looked up from germline, CDR1 is MDHEN and CDR2 is SYDVKM. This CDR3 is built from 14 residues. Trimming stripped 5 bases from V and 3 bases from J, with 11 bases between. In nucleotides, the CDR3 is TGTGCCAGCAGTGAGGACAGCCCCAATCAGCCCCAGCATTTT. It specifies CASSEDSPNQPQHF.

The chain employs TRBV29-1 and TRBJ2-7; 12 nucleotides match TRBD2. CDR3 size: 17 residues. Germline V gene lookup returns CDR1 SQVTM and CDR2 ANQGSEA. The junction had 15 bases not matched to a gene; V was cut back by 5 bases and J by 4 bases. The CDR3 DNA reads TGCAGCGTTTCCGGGACTAGCGGGCCAACATGGGATTACGAGCAGTACTTC. Its translation is CSVSGTSGPTWDYEQYF.

The rearrangement links TRBV7-8 to TRBJ2-7, with a tentative D call TRBD1 (5 bases). The CDR3 totals 13 residues. V lost 5 bases and J 4 bases, leaving 12 bases between the germline ends. CDR1 is SGHVS and CDR2 is FQNEAQ in the germline V gene. CDR3 DNA: TGTGCCAGCAGCCACACAGGATCATACGAGCAGTACTTC. This codes for CASSHTGSYEQYF.

This chain uses TRBV6-1 with TRBJ2-7; D not certain. The CDR3 is made up of 16 amino acids. The germline V gene encodes CDR1 MNHNS and CDR2 SASEGT. V gave up 4 bases and J gave up 2 bases, with 18 bases separating them. CDR3 in DNA: TGTGCCAGCAGTGGATGGACCCCACCTACCCCCTACGAGCAGTACTTC. Its translation: CASSGWTPPTPYEQYF.

This chain uses TRBV29-1 with TRBJ2-7, with 8 bases matching TRBD2. Germline V gene lookup returns CDR1 SQVTM and CDR2 ANQGSEA. CDR3 length: 14 amino acids. The junction had 11 bases not matched to a gene; V was cut back by 5 bases and J by 5 bases. DNA of the CDR3: TGCAGCGTTCATTTAGTGGGAGCGGGGGACGAGCAGTACTTC. This sequence encodes CSVHLVGAGDEQYF.

The genes are TRBV2 and TRBJ2-7; 7 nucleotides agree with TRBD2. With 4 bases clipped from V and 4 bases from J, the junction kept 7 bases outside the gene matches. The CDR3 extends over 14 amino acids. Germline CDR1 is SNHLY and CDR2 is FYNNEI. CDR3 sequence reads: CASSAGAGLYEQYF. The CDR3 DNA sequence: TGTGCCAGCAGTGCGGGAGCGGGATTATACGAGCAGTACTTC.

The rearrangement joins TRBV2 to TRBJ1-5, with 7 bases fitting TRBD1. Trimming cost V 7 bases and J 3 bases; bases outside gene matches: 6. In germline, CDR1 is SNHLY, CDR2 FYNNEI. There are 14 residues in the CDR3. In DNA, the CDR3 is TGTGCCAGCAAAGGGACAGACCTCAATCAGCCCCAGCATTTT. As protein: CASKGTDLNQPQHF.

The chain joins TRBV4-1 to TRBJ2-4, with 10 bases lining up with TRBD2. Germline V gives CDR1 MGHRA, CDR2 YSYEKL. This CDR3 comprises 17 residues. Unmatched junction bases numbered 8, after V lost 3 bases and J lost 3 bases. CDR3 coding DNA: TGCGCCAGCAGCCACCCGAGCGGGAGGGTAGACAAAAACATTCAGTACTTC. Translation gives CASSHPSGRVDKNIQYF.

CDR3 nucleotides: TGCAGCGTTGAAGCCCCCGCGGGACAGTTGTACCAAGAGACCCAGTACTTC. Amino acids: CSVEAPAGQLYQETQYF. The rearrangement uses TRBV29-1 and TRBJ2-5; a possible D gene is TRBD1 (7 bases). Per the germline V gene, CDR1 is SQVTM and CDR2 is ANQGSEA. The CDR3 is 17 residues long. V dropped 1 base and J dropped 0 bases, with 18 bases sitting between them.

This CDR3 is CASSFFESNQPQHF. In DNA form, the CDR3 reads TGTGCCAGCAGCTTTTTCGAGAGCAATCAGCCCCAGCATTTT. The V and J genes are TRBV5-6 and TRBJ1-5, with D unclear. Germline assignment: CDR1 SGHDT and CDR2 YYEEEE. The CDR3 has 14 residues. V was shortened by 2 bases and J by 1 base, with 7 bases between the two germline ends. Full variable domain (rest looked up from reference TRBV5-6 and TRBJ1-5): DAGVTQSPTHLIKTRGQQVTLRCSPKSGHDTVSWYQQALGQGPQFIFQYYEEEERQRGNFPDRFSGHQFPNYSSELNVNALLLGDSALYLCASSFFESNQPQHFGDGTRLSIL.

The V gene is TRBV7-9, the J gene TRBJ2-5; TRBD2 matches at 12 bases. The CDR3 is made up of 16 amino acids. CDR1 SEHNR and CDR2 FQNEAQ come from the germline V gene (reference sequence). J gave up 5 bases and V 5 bases, and 9 bases lay outside the gene matches. CDR3 DNA sequence: TGTGCCAGCAGCCCTAGACTAGCGGGAGATCGGGAGACCCAGTACTTC. Its translation is CASSPRLAGDRETQYF.

The rearrangement links TRBV5-1 to TRBJ2-7, with D unclear. Germline-derived CDR1 and CDR2 are SGHRS and YFSETQ. The CDR3 is made up of 15 amino acids. The V end lost 2 bases, the J end lost 3 bases, and 15 bases lay between the germline ends. Here the CDR3 reads CASSFRSFTDYEQYF. The CDR3 bases are TGCGCCAGCAGCTTTCGCAGTTTCACCGACTACGAGCAGTACTTC.

This chain uses TRBV7-9 with TRBJ2-1; TRBD2 agrees at 8 bases. Germline loops: CDR1 SEHNR, CDR2 FQNEAQ (reference sequence). Losses at the gene ends were 3 bases for V and 0 bases for J; bases not matched to a gene: 4. The CDR3 consists of 16 residues. CDR3 nucleotides: TGTGCCAGCAGCTTCTCAAGCGGGAGCTCCTACAATGAGCAGTTCTTC. This translates into CASSFSSGSSYNEQFF. Full variable domain (outside the CDR3, taken from reference TRBV7-9 and TRBJ2-1): DTGVSQNPRHKITKRGQNVTFRCDPISEHNRLYWYRQTLGQGPEFLTYFQNEAQLEKSRLLSDRFSAERPKGSFSTLEIQRTEQGDSAMYLCASSFSSGSSYNEQFFGPGTRLTVL.